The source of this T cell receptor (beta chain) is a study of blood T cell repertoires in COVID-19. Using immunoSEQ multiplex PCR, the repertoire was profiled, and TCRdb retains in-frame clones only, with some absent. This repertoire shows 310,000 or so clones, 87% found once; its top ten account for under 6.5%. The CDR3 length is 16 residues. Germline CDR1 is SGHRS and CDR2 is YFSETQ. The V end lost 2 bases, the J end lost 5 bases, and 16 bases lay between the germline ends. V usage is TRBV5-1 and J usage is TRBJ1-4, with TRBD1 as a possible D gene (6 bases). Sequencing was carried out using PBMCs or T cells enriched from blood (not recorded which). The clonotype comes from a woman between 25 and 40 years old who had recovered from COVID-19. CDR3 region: CASSFGSGQKNEKLFF. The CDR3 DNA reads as TGCGCCAGCAGCTTCGGATCCGGACAGAAAAATGAAAAACTGTTTTTT.